This TCR beta chain was recorded in a study of cytomegalovirus exposure and HLA in healthy donors. V lost 0 bases and J 1 base, leaving 13 bases between the germline ends. Looked up from germline, CDR1 is LGHNA and CDR2 is YNFKEQ. The CDR3 covers 18 residues. Regarding this clone: What it recognizes is unknown.

Some clones are missing from TCRdb's copy, which holds only in-frame ones; the method was immunoSEQ multiplex PCR. The table has some 240,000 clones, about nine tenths seen once. Study-level findings and limits: CMV antigen specificity was confirmed in vitro for a few CMV-associated chains.

The material sequenced was PBMCs. The receptor was derived from a woman between 18 and 29 years old in good health and CMV-seropositive. The J gene is TRBJ2-6, the V gene TRBV4-2; a possible D gene is TRBD2 (6 bases). The CDR3 region is CASSQDMEGVSGANVLTF. CDR3 bases: TGTGCCAGCAGCCAAGATATGGAGGGAGTATCTGGGGCCAACGTCCTGACTTTC.